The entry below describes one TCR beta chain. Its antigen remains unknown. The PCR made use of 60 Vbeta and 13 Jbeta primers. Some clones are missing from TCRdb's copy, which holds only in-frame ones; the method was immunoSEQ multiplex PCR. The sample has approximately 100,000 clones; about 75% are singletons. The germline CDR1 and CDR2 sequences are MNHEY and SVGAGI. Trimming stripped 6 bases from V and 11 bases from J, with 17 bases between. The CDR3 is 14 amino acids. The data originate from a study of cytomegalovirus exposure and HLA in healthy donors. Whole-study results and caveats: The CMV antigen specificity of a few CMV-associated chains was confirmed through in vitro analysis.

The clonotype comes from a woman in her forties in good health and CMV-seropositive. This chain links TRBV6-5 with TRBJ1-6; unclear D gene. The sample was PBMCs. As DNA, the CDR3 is TGTGCCAGCAGACTCAGACGGGAATTACCACCCCTCCACTTT. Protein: CASRLRRELPPLHF.